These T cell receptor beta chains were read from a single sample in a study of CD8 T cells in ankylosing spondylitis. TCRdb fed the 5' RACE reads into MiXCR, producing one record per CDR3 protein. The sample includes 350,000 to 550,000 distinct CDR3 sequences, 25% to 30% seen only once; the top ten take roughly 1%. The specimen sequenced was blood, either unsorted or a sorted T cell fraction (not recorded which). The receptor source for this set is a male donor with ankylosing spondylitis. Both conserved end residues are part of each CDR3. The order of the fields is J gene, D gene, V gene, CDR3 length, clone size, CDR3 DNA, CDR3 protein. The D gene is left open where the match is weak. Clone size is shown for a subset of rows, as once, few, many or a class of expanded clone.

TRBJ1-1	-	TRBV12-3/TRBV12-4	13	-	TGTGCCAGCAGTATAACTGCAGGAGCAGAAGCTTTCTTT	CASSITAGAEAFF
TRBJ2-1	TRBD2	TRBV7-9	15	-	TGTGCCAGCAGCCCAGAATTAGCGGGATACAATGAGCAGTTCTTC	CASSPELAGYNEQFF
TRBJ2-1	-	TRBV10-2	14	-	TGCGCCAGCAGTGGGGTAGGGTCCTACAATGAGCAGTTCTTC	CASSGVGSYNEQFF
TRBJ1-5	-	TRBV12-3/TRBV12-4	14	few	TGTGCCAGCAGCCGGACGGATAGCAATCAGCCCCAGCATTTT	CASSRTDSNQPQHF
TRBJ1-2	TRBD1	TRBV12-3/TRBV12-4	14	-	TGTGCCAGCAGTTCGGACAGGCGTAACTATGGCTACACCTTC	CASSSDRRNYGYTF
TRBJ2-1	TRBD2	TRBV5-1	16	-	TGCGCCAGCAGCACCATGAGCGGGAGATCCTACAATGAGCAGTTCTTC	CASSTMSGRSYNEQFF
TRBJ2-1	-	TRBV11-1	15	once	TGTGCCAGCAGCCCGAGTTCCCGCTCCTACAATGAGCAGTTCTTC	CASSPSSRSYNEQFF
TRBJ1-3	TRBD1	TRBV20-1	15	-	TGCAGTGCTGGACAGGGATATGGCAACGGAAACACCATATATTTT	CSAGQGYGNGNTIYF
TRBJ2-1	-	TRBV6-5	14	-	TGTGCCAGCAGTTACGAGGGAGACAACAATGAGCAGTTCTTC	CASSYEGDNNEQFF
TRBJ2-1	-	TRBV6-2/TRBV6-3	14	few	TGTGCCAGCACGCCGGGACCTAGATACAATGAGCAGTTCTTC	CASTPGPRYNEQFF
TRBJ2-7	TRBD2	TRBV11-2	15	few	TGTGCCAGCAGCGATGGGCTAGCGGGAGCCTACGAGCAGTACTTC	CASSDGLAGAYEQYF
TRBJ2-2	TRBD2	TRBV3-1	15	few	TGTGCCAGCAGCCCTGGCAGCGGGAGGGCCGGGGAGCTGTTTTTT	CASSPGSGRAGELFF
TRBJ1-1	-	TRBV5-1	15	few	TGCGCCAGCAGCTTGACAGGTAACAAGGACACTGAAGCTTTCTTT	CASSLTGNKDTEAFF
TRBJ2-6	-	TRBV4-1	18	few	TGCGCCAGCAGCCAAGCATTGACGGACTTCTCTGGGGCCAACGTCCTGACTTTC	CASSQALTDFSGANVLTF
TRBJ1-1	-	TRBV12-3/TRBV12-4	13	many	TGTGCCAGCAGTTTCGGGACATTCACTGAAGCTTTCTTT	CASSFGTFTEAFF
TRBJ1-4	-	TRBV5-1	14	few	TGCGCCAGCAGCTTGGGGCAACTTAATGAAAAACTGTTTTTT	CASSLGQLNEKLFF
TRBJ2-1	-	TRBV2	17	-	TGTGCCAGCAACCCTCTTTCCGACAGCTACTCCTACAATGAGCAGTTCTTC	CASNPLSDSYSYNEQFF
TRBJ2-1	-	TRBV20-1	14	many	TGCAGTGCCCACAGGTTAATGACCTACAATGAGCAGTTCTTC	CSAHRLMTYNEQFF
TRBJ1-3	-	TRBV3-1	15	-	TGTGCCAGCAGCCAAGACGGCGGGGGAGGAAACACCATATATTTT	CASSQDGGGGNTIYF
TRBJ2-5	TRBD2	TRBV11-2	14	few	TGTGCCAGCGGGAGGGACTCGCTGAGGGAGACCCAGTACTTC	CASGRDSLRETQYF
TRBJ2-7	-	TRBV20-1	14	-	TGCAGTGCTAGAGATCGGGGACTGGTCTTTGAGCAGTACTTC	CSARDRGLVFEQYF
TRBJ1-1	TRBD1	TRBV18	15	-	TGTGCCAGCTCACAAGCGACAGGGGTAGGAGCTGAAGCTTTCTTT	CASSQATGVGAEAFF
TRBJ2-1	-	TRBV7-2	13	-	TGTGCCAGCAGCTCGCTAGCTCAGCATGAGCAGTTCTTC	CASSSLAQHEQFF
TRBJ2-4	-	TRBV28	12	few	TGTGCCAGCAGTTCCGGACTACCTGTTCAGTACTTC	CASSSGLPVQYF
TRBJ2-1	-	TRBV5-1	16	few	TGCGCCAGCAGCATACTAGGGGACCTCTCCTACAATGAGCAGTTCTTC	CASSILGDLSYNEQFF
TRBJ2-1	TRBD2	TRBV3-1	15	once	TGTGCCAGCAGCCAAGGGGCGGGAGAGTGGAATGAGCAGTTCTTC	CASSQGAGEWNEQFF
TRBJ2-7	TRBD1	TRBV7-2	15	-	TGTGCCAGCAGCTCTGACGGACAGGGGCTCCGCGAGCAGTACTTC	CASSSDGQGLREQYF
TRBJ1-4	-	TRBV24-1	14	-	TGTGCCACCTCCTCCGGAGGGACCGGAGAAAAACTGTTTTTT	CATSSGGTGEKLFF
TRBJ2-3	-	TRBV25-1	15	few	TGTGCCAGCAGTCTAAGGGTCGGTGGGACAGATACGCAGTATTTT	CASSLRVGGTDTQYF
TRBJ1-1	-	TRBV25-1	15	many	TGTGCCAGCAGTGTATCAAGCGCCCAGAACACTGAAGCTTTCTTT	CASSVSSAQNTEAFF
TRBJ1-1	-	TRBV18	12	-	TGTGCCAGCTCAAGTTGGGAAACTGAAGCTTTCTTT	CASSSWETEAFF
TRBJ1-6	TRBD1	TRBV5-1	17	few	TGCGCCAGCAGCTTGGGGACAGGAGAGCTCTTAAATTCACCCCTCCACTTT	CASSLGTGELLNSPLHF
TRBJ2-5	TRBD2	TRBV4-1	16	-	TGCGCCAGCAGCCAGACAAGGACTAGCGTAGGAGAGACCCAGTACTTC	CASSQTRTSVGETQYF
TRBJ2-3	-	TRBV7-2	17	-	TGTGCCAGCAGCTCACCTTTTGGGGTCCAAAGCACAGATACGCAGTATTTT	CASSSPFGVQSTDTQYF
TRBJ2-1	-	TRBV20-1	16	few	TGCAGTGCTATCAACAACGGACAGCCTTACTACAATGAGCAGTTCTTC	CSAINNGQPYYNEQFF
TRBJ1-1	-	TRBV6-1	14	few	TGTGCCAGCAGTGAGGCTGTCTCTGGCCCTGAAGCTTTCTTT	CASSEAVSGPEAFF
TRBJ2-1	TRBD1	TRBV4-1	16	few	TGCGCCAGCAGACAGGGGGCGATGAGCTCCTACAATGAGCAGTTCTTC	CASRQGAMSSYNEQFF
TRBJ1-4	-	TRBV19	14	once	TGTGCCAGTAGGAAGGGCTCCTTGCGTGAAAAACTGTTTTTT	CASRKGSLREKLFF
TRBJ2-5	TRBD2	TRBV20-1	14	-	TGCAGTGCTAGAGTAGCGGGGGCCCAAGAGACCCAGTACTTC	CSARVAGAQETQYF
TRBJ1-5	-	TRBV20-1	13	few	TGCAGTGCTAGAGATGGGCGCAATCAGCCCCAGCATTTT	CSARDGRNQPQHF
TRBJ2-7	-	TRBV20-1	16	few	TGCAGTGCTAGAGGAGTTGGGACCGATAGCTCCTACGAGCAGTACTTC	CSARGVGTDSSYEQYF
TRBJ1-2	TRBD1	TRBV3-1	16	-	TGTGCCAGCAGCAAACAGGACAGGGCCCTTTCTAGTGGATACACCTTC	CASSKQDRALSSGYTF
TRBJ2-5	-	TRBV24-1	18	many	TGTGCCACCAGTGATTTCGGCCGAGGGGGGGGGATCCAAGAGACCCAGTACTTC	CATSDFGRGGGIQETQYF
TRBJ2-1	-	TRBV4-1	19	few	TGCGCCAGCAGCCAAGATATCGAGCTAGCTCAAATCTCCTACAATGAGCAGTTCTTC	CASSQDIELAQISYNEQFF
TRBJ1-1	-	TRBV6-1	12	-	TGTGCCAGTAAGACAGCTAACACTGAAGCTTTCTTT	CASKTANTEAFF
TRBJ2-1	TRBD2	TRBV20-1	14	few	TGCAGTGCTAGTCGCGCGGGAGCGAGGAATGAGCAGTTCTTC	CSASRAGARNEQFF
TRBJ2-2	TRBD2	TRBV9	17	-	TGTGCCAGCAGCGTAGCCTTGGTAGCGGGTCTAGGAGGGGAGCTGTTTTTT	CASSVALVAGLGGELFF
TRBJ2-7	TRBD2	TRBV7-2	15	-	TGTGCCAGCAGCTTAGTTAGCGGGGCCTCCTACGAGCAGTACTTC	CASSLVSGASYEQYF
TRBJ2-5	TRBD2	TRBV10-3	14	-	TGTGCCATCAGTGAACTAGCGGGGATAGAGACCCAGTACTTC	CAISELAGIETQYF
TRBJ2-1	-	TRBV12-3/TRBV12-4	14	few	TGTGCCAGCAGTCGTGTCGACAGGTACAATGAGCAGTTCTTC	CASSRVDRYNEQFF
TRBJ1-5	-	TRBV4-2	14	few	TGTGCCAGCAGCCAAGCGGGACCCAATCAGCCCCAGCATTTT	CASSQAGPNQPQHF
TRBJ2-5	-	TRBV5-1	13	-	TGCGCCAGCAGCTTTAACTCCCCGGAGACCCAGTACTTC	CASSFNSPETQYF
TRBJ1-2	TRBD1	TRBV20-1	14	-	TGCAGTGCCTCGGGACAGGGGATCAGACGTGGCTACACCTTC	CSASGQGIRRGYTF
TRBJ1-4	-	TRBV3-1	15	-	TGTGCCAGCAGCCAAAGGCCTTTAACTAATGAAAAACTGTTTTTT	CASSQRPLTNEKLFF
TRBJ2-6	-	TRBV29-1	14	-	TGCAGCGTTCGTGGTCACTCTGGGGCCAACGTCCTGACTTTC	CSVRGHSGANVLTF